This T cell receptor (beta chain) is drawn from a study of blood T cell repertoires in COVID-19. Across the whole study: Acute and convalescent COVID-19 samples came from the United States, Italy and Spain. Nucleic acid was either cDNA or gDNA, and it came from T cells, B-cell-depleted T cells, or PBMCs.

V dropped 5 bases and J dropped 7 bases, with 17 bases sitting between them. The CDR3 contains 14 residues. Germline CDR1 and CDR2: SEHNR and FQNEAQ (reference sequence). Original processing notes: Amplification from reference gene primers served as the basis for estimated nucleated cell counts. Here immunoSEQ multiplex PCR was the method, and the copy in TCRdb shows in-frame clones only, minus some. For V, J and clone size, that table is used; D and trimming come from the DNA. This sample has approximately 280,000 clones, with roughly 86% found just once. The receptor was derived from a man younger than 30 with active or convalescent COVID-19. V usage is TRBV7-9 and J usage is TRBJ1-2; possibly TRBD1 for D (6 bases). The source material was peripheral blood. CDR3 DNA: TGTGCCAGCAGCCCCGTCCGGGGGGCGCCTGGCTACACCTTC. Its translation: CASSPVRGAPGYTF.